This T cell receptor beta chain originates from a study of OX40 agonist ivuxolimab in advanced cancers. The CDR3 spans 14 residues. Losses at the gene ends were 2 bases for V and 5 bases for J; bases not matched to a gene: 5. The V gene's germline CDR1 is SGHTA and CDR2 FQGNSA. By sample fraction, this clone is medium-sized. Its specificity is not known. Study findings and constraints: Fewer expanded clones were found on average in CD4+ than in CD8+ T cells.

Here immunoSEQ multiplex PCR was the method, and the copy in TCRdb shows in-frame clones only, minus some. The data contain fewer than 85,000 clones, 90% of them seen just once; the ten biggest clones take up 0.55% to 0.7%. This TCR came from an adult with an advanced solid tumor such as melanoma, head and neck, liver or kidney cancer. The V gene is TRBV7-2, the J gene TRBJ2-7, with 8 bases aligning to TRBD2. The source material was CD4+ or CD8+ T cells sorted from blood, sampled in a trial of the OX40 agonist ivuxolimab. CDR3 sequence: CASSLTGGINEQYF. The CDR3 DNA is TGTGCCAGCAGCTTAACGGGAGGGATAAACGAGCAGTACTTC.